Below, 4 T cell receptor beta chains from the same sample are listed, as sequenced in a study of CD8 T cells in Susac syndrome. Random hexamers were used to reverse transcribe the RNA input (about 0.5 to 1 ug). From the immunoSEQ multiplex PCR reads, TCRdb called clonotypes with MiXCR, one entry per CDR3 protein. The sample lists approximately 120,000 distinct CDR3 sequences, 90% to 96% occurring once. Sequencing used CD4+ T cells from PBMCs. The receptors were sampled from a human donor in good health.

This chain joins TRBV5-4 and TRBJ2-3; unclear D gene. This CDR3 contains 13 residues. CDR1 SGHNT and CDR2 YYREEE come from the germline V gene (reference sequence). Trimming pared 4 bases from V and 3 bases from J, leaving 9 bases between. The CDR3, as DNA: TGTGCCAGCAGCATAGCTGGGACAGATACGCAGTATTTT. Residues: CASSIAGTDTQYF.

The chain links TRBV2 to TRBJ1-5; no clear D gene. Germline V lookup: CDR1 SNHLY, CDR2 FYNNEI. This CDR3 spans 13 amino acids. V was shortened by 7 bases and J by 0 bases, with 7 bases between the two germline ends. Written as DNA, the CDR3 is TGTGCCAGCAAGGAAAATAGCAATCAGCCCCAGCATTTT. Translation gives CASKENSNQPQHF.

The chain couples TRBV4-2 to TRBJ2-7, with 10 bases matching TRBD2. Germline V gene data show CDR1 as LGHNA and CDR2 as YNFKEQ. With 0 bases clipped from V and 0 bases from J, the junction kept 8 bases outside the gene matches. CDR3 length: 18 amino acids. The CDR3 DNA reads TGTGCCAGCAGCCAAGATCTAAGTCTAGCGGGGGCCTCCTACGAGCAGTACTTC. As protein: CASSQDLSLAGASYEQYF.

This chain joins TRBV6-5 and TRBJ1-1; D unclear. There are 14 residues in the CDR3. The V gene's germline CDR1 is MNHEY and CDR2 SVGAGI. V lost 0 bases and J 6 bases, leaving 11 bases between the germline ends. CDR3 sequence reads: CASSYSTGIAEAFF. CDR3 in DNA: TGTGCCAGCAGTTACTCGACGGGGATTGCTGAAGCTTTCTTT.